This T cell receptor (beta chain) was sequenced during a study of identical twins. Notes on the study in general: Out-of-frame beta chain sequences displayed weaker excess sharing between twins.

CDR3 length: 13 residues. V was clipped by 7 bases and J by 0 bases; unmatched bases: 2. The V gene's germline CDR1 is SGHRS and CDR2 YFSETQ. Each CDR3 protein gets one entry after TCRdb re-called the 5' RACE reads with MiXCR. The repertoire holds some 790,000 distinct CDR3 sequences, with around a sixth as singletons. On this clonotype: Its antigen is undetermined.

The same sample was also used in a study of T cells expressing NK-cell markers. From that report: Dominant NKG2C+ clonotype frequencies of 1.0-7.0% of CD8+ T cells were measured in about 6 donors.

The sequence derives from a woman between 18 and 29 years old in good health. The specimen was PBMCs. The chain uses TRBV5-1 and TRBJ2-7; TRBD1 matches at 9 bases. CDR3 sequence (DNA): TGCGCCAGCGGGACAGGGCTCTCCTACGAGCAGTACTTC. Its translation is CASGTGLSYEQYF.